One and the same sample provided the 11 T cell receptor beta chains below, sequenced in a study of neoadjuvant nivolumab and ipilimumab in lung cancer. TCRdb's table, derived via immunoSEQ multiplex PCR, lists solely in-frame clones and lacks some. Here the sample spans approximately 4,900 clones, around 91% being singletons. The sample here was blood, taken after neoadjuvant nivolumab, alone or with ipilimumab, at or shortly before surgery. The origin of the receptors is an adult with non-small cell lung cancer. Some clones in this sample may be carry-over from other donors' samples.

J is TRBJ1-5 and V is TRBV2; no clear D. The germline CDR1 and CDR2 sequences are SNHLY and FYNNEI. Trimming removed 6 bases from V and 0 bases from J, with 15 bases in between. The CDR3 sequence is 16 residues long. CDR3 sequence (DNA): TGTGCCAGCAGCATATCCGGGAGTAATAGCAATCAGCCCCAGCATTTT. This sequence encodes CASSISGSNSNQPQHF.

This clone was recorded once. The V and J genes are TRBV4-1 and TRBJ2-7; 11 bases align to TRBD2. The CDR3 runs 17 residues. With V trimmed by 0 bases and J by 5 bases, 9 bases remained unmatched. The V gene's germline CDR1 is MGHRA and CDR2 YSYEKL. The CDR3 DNA is TGCGCCAGCAGCCAAGATGTCCCGGGACTAGCGGTCCACGAGCAGTACTTC. Translating gives CASSQDVPGLAVHEQYF.

V and J are TRBV7-8 and TRBJ1-2, with 11 bases that match TRBD1. The J segment lost 5 bases and the V segment lost 7 bases, leaving 6 bases of the junction unmatched. The CDR3 is 14 amino acids. CDR1 SGHVS and CDR2 FQNEAQ come from the germline V gene. CDR3 amino acids: CASTTGQGAYGYTF. The CDR3 DNA sequence: TGTGCCAGCACCACAGGACAGGGGGCTTATGGCTACACCTTC.

The chain recombines TRBV30 with TRBJ2-1, with D uncertain. The V end was cut by 2 bases, the J end by 12 bases, with 11 bases between. The CDR3 is made up of 11 amino acids. Germline V gives CDR1 GTSNPN, CDR2 SVGIG (reference sequence). Here the CDR3 reads CAWSPAIGQFF. The DNA of the CDR3 is TGTGCCTGGAGTCCGGCGATCGGGCAGTTCTTC.

The chain joins TRBV5-4 to TRBJ2-2; 12 bases agree with TRBD2. From germline, CDR1 is SGHNT and CDR2 YYREEE (reference sequence). This CDR3 comprises 18 residues. Trimming cost V 4 bases and J 2 bases; bases outside gene matches: 9. CDR3 sequence: CASSPRLAGASNTGELFF. The CDR3 DNA reads as TGTGCCAGCAGCCCGCGACTAGCGGGAGCCTCCAACACCGGGGAGCTGTTTTTT.

The rearrangement uses TRBV5-5 and TRBJ2-7; D is ambiguous. Germline V CDR1 and CDR2: SGHKS, YYEKEE (reference sequence). This CDR3 is built from 14 residues. Trimming removed 0 bases at V and 0 bases at J, with 7 bases between. In nucleotides, the CDR3 is TGTGCCAGCAGCTTGGTTGCGAGCTCCTACGAGCAGTACTTC. Translated: CASSLVASSYEQYF.

The rearrangement joins TRBV5-1 to TRBJ1-2; D unresolved. CDR1 is SGHRS, CDR2 YFSETQ, per germline. This CDR3 is built from 13 residues. V was clipped by 1 base and J by 6 bases, with 10 bases between them. The CDR3 protein is CASSLSSGDGYTF. The CDR3 DNA reads as TGCGCCAGCAGCTTGAGTTCAGGAGATGGCTACACCTTC.

The chain uses TRBV6-1 and TRBJ2-1; possibly TRBD2 for D (6 bases). The CDR3 length is 13 residues. Germline V gives CDR1 MNHNS, CDR2 SASEGT. Trimming removed 6 bases at V and 1 base at J, with 7 bases between. For the CDR3, the DNA is TGTGCCAGCAGGGGGAGGTCCTACAATGAGCAGTTCTTC. The encoded protein is CASRGRSYNEQFF.

The chain joins TRBV6-6 to TRBJ1-1, with D maybe TRBD1 (5 bases). V was pared by 3 bases and J by 0 bases, with 11 bases between. CDR1 MNHNY and CDR2 SVGAGI come from the germline V gene (reference sequence). This CDR3 comprises 15 residues. CDR3 DNA: TGTGCCAGCAGTTATCCAGGGAACATGAACACTGAAGCTTTCTTT. Residues: CASSYPGNMNTEAFF.

V usage is TRBV5-1 and J usage is TRBJ2-7; 9 bases are a match to TRBD2. The CDR3 extends over 15 amino acids. V lost 4 bases, J lost 6 bases, and 11 bases stayed unmatched. Germline CDR1 reads SGHRS; CDR2 reads YFSETQ. CDR3 protein: CASSPPWREGPEQYF. The DNA of the CDR3 is TGCGCCAGCAGCCCGCCCTGGCGGGAGGGCCCCGAGCAGTACTTC. The full variable domain, in which reference TRBV5-1 and TRBJ2-7 provide the parts outside the CDR3, is KAGVTQTPRYLIKTRGQQVTLSCSPISGHRSVSWYQQTPGQGLQFLFEYFSETQRNKGNFPGRFSGRQFSNSRSEMNVSTLELGDSALYLCASSPPWREGPEQYFGPGTRLTVT.

V is TRBV7-3 and J is TRBJ1-3, with D maybe TRBD1 (5 bases). The germline CDR1 and CDR2 sequences are SGHTA and FQGTGA. Between the trimmed V and J ends, which lost 5 bases and 1 base, there was a span of 12 bases. The CDR3 sequence is 15 residues long. CDR3 DNA: TGTGCCAGCAGCCCAGGCGGGGCATCTGGAAACACCATATATTTT. It specifies CASSPGGASGNTIYF.